This T cell receptor (beta chain) was documented in a study of CD8 T cells in Susac syndrome. The V gene end was trimmed by 3 bases and the J gene end by 7 bases; junction bases not matched to a gene: 18. CDR1 LNHDA and CDR2 SQIVND come from the germline V gene (reference sequence). This CDR3 region has 17 residues. Random hexamers served to reverse transcribe roughly 0.45 to 1 ug RNA. The immunoSEQ assay covered 54 Vbeta and 13 Jbeta segments for CDR3. MiXCR, run by TCRdb on the immunoSEQ multiplex PCR reads, gives a single entry per CDR3 protein. The repertoire has approximately 120,000 distinct CDR3 sequences, approximately 93% of them found once; the top ten carry around 0.3%. The authors carried out high-throughput sequencing of TCR beta. They applied it to CD8+ and CD4+ T cells obtained from blood. Stable or active relapsing-remitting multiple sclerosis, untreated and meeting revised McDonald criteria, defined the controls. TEMRA cells were FACS-enriched, and CD8+ and CD4+ T cells were isolated negatively.

This chain uses TRBV19 with TRBJ2-7, with TRBD2 matching 7 bases. This TCR derives from a human donor with multiple sclerosis. Input material: CD8+ T cells from PBMCs. DNA of the CDR3: TGTGCCAGTAGTATGGGACTACCCGGAGTGGTGCTGGAGGAGCAGTACGTC. Encoded protein: CASSMGLPGVVLEEQYV.